These T cell receptor beta chains were read from a single sample in a study of blood T cell repertoires in COVID-19. The assay was immunoSEQ multiplex PCR, and TCRdb's table has in-frame clones only and misses some. The sample holds 200,000 to 250,000 clones, about nine tenths seen once. Sequencing input: peripheral blood. These receptors were obtained from a man aged 50-59 years with COVID-19, enrolled during active disease. Both conserved end residues are part of each CDR3. A D gene is named only where the DNA matches it firmly. Size is stated for part of the rows, as once, few or many counts, or as a class when the clone is expanded.

cdr3_aa | cdr3_nt | j_call | v_call | d_call | clone_size
CASSRDRGLTEAFF | TGTGCCAGCAGCAGAGACAGGGGTTTGACTGAAGCTTTCTTT | TRBJ1-1 | TRBV5-4 | TRBD1 | -
CASSVAPSGSKIYNEQFF | TGTGCCAGCAGCGTAGCGCCTAGCGGGAGCAAAATCTACAATGAGCAGTTCTTC | TRBJ2-1 | TRBV9 | TRBD2 | -
CSASSEGLSEQFF | TGCAGTGCTAGTTCCGAGGGATTGAGTGAGCAGTTCTTC | TRBJ2-1 | TRBV20-1 | - | -
CASSLSGTGGETQYF | TGTGCCAGCAGCCTAAGCGGGACAGGGGGAGAGACCCAGTACTTC | TRBJ2-5 | TRBV6-5 | TRBD1 | -
CASSGPLRGWETQYF | TGTGCCAGCAGCGGCCCCCTTAGGGGGTGGGAGACCCAGTACTTC | TRBJ2-5 | TRBV9 | - | -
CASSPRVANYGYTF | TGTGCCAGCAGTCCCCGTGTTGCTAACTATGGCTACACCTTC | TRBJ1-2 | TRBV6-5 | - | -
CASSLAGQGGFYEQYF | TGTGCCAGCAGCTTAGCCGGACAGGGGGGTTTCTACGAGCAGTACTTC | TRBJ2-7 | TRBV7-9 | TRBD1 | -
CASRLAGGLYEQYF | TGTGCCAGTAGGCTAGCGGGAGGACTCTACGAGCAGTACTTC | TRBJ2-7 | TRBV19 | TRBD2 | -
CASSKAGLAGANEQFF | TGTGCCAGCAGCAAAGCGGGACTAGCGGGAGCCAATGAGCAGTTCTTC | TRBJ2-1 | TRBV7-8 | TRBD2 | -
CASSDDPQVSGNTIYF | TGTGCCAGCAGTGATGATCCACAGGTCTCTGGAAACACCATATATTTT | TRBJ1-3 | TRBV6-1 | - | once
CASSRGLAGGQGSYNEQFF | TGTGCCAGCAGCCGAGGACTAGCGGGAGGGCAAGGCTCCTACAATGAGCAGTTCTTC | TRBJ2-1 | TRBV7-6 | TRBD2 | -
CASSQGAGMPTNEKLFF | TGTGCCAGCAGCCAAGGGGCAGGGATGCCAACTAATGAAAAACTGTTTTTT | TRBJ1-4 | TRBV3-1/TRBV3-2 | - | -
CATSDPQGSSYNEQFF | TGTGCCACCAGTGACCCACAGGGAAGCTCCTACAATGAGCAGTTCTTC | TRBJ2-1 | TRBV24-1 | - | -
CASSPRVDGELFF | TGTGCCAGCAGCCCGAGGGTTGACGGGGAGCTGTTTTTT | TRBJ2-2 | TRBV2 | - | -
CASSRPLTVGETQYF | TGTGCCAGCAGTAGACCTTTGACAGTTGGGGAGACCCAGTACTTC | TRBJ2-5 | TRBV28 | - | -
CASNRDRGNEQFF | TGTGCCAGCAATAGGGACAGGGGAAATGAGCAGTTCTTC | TRBJ2-1 | TRBV2 | TRBD1 | -
CASSYSPDREGNIQYF | TGTGCCAGCAGTTACTCCCCGGACAGGGAAGGAAACATTCAGTACTTC | TRBJ2-4 | TRBV6-5 | TRBD1 | -
CASSRGGTGGSLYGYTF | TGTGCCAGCTCCCGTGGCGGGACAGGGGGTTCACTCTATGGCTACACCTTC | TRBJ1-2 | TRBV18 | TRBD1 | -
CASSEDSSGANVLTF | TGTGCCAGCAGTGAGGACAGCTCTGGGGCCAACGTCCTGACTTTC | TRBJ2-6 | TRBV6-4 | - | -
CASSTMTGGIEKLFF | TGTGCCAGCAGTACGATGACAGGGGGTATTGAAAAACTGTTTTTT | TRBJ1-4 | TRBV6-5 | TRBD1 | -
CASTLMEDETQYF | TGTGCCAGCACCTTGATGGAGGATGAGACCCAGTACTTC | TRBJ2-5 | TRBV12-3/TRBV12-4 | - | -
CASSPGPSYEQYF | TGTGCCAGCTCACCAGGCCCCTCCTACGAGCAGTACTTC | TRBJ2-7 | TRBV18 | - | -
CATSGGGGGSKLFF | TGTGCCACCAGTGGTGGGGGTGGGGGCTCAAAACTGTTTTTT | TRBJ1-4 | TRBV24-1 | - | -